The TCR beta chain described here comes from a study of cytomegalovirus exposure and HLA in healthy donors. Study background: For the approximately 430 genotyped donors, roughly 80% fell within the Caucasian-associated ancestry cluster.

The PCR ran on 60 Vbeta and 13 Jbeta primers. Profiled with immunoSEQ multiplex PCR; TCRdb holds only in-frame clones, not every one. The repertoire holds around 130,000 clones, about four fifths seen once, with around 5% in the top ten. CDR1 LGHNA and CDR2 YSLEER come from the germline V gene. This CDR3 is 14 amino acids long. V lost 1 base and J lost 4; bases outside the gene matches: 3. This clonotype was obtained from a man aged 25-40 years in good health and CMV-seronegative. The sample was PBMCs. This chain links TRBV4-3 with TRBJ2-7, with TRBD2 identical over 8 bases. CDR3 sequence: CASSQGIAGYEQYF. The CDR3, as DNA: TGCGCCAGCAGCCAAGGGATAGCGGGGTACGAGCAGTACTTC.